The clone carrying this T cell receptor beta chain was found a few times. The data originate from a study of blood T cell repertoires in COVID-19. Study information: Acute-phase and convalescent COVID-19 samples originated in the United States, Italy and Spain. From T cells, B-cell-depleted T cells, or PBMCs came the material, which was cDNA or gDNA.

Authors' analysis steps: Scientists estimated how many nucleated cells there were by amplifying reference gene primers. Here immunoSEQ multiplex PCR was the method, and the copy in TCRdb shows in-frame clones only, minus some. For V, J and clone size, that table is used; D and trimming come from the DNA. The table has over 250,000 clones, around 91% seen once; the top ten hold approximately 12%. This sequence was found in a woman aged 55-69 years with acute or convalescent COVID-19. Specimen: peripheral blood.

CDR3 sequence reads: CASSLGHRGGPNYGYTF. CDR3 sequence (DNA): TGTGCCAGCAGCTTAGGGCACCGGGGGGGCCCTAACTATGGCTACACCTTC. The chain is built from TRBV7-2 and TRBJ1-2; possible D gene TRBD1, 6 bases. Germline values: CDR1 SGHTA, CDR2 FQGNSA. Deletions cut 1 base from V and 0 bases from J, with 15 bases between. This CDR3 contains 17 residues.